This record looks at one T cell receptor beta chain sequence and its context. This clonotype was recorded many times. Its antigen specificity is not known. No base qualities exist here, and no much larger clone lies one base off it. Library method: RACE. For sequencing, a NextSeq 500 was employed. During library preparation, unique molecular identifiers were attached to individual cDNA molecules so that TCRs could be counted quantitatively and reproducibly. Both TCR alpha and TCR beta chains were sequenced from each blood RNA sample. The paper's data handling went like this. A median of around 100,000 TCRs per sample was observed, with a range of roughly 20,000 to 700,000. The Decombinator software suite was used to annotate the V, J and CDR3 of the TCR reads. Every sample was subsampled to the same number of TCRs (28,000) for the PS versus PT1 abundance plots. Expanded TCRs were defined as absent before sensitization and observed at least eight times at the 2-week time point. TCRdb itself trimmed the public reads at Q25 with fastp, ran MiXCR and retained productive beta chains. Under each unique CDR3 protein, matching rows form one entry showing the most common genes and DNA. What appears here as the V and J calls and clone size reflects TCRdb's work, not the paper's. Counted in this sample were nearly 85,000 distinct CDR3 sequences; 11% of them appeared once. Jointly, the top ten make up 1.6% of the sample.

The data derive from a study of human T cells and chemical hapten exposure (dated by TCRdb to the early 2020s). Broadly, across the study: For sensitization, 2% DPC in acetone was applied to a roughly 2 cm by roughly 2 cm area of upper inner arm skin. Throughout the roughly 23-week study period, patients were also given weekly therapeutic DPC doses on the scalp. Patch testing was performed on the upper back with Finn chambers containing 0.01% DPC, and the patch tests were scored after 6 days according to International Contact Dermatitis Research Group standards. Alopecia areata with under or over 50% scalp involvement, alopecia totalis and alopecia universalis were represented in the patient cohort, which was mostly female. Libraries were combined into a pool for sequencing, and differences in TCR yield between samples came mainly from small differences in library volumes within the pool. The study tracked peripheral blood TCR repertoire changes in vivo during primary and secondary sensitization to the hapten diphenylcyclopropenone (DPC) in alopecia patients. Blood was sampled from patients pre-sensitization (week 0) and at 2, 6 and about 24 weeks after DPC sensitization. Roughly 30 alopecia patients provided blood for TCR sequencing at one to four time points (pre-sensitization, 2, 6 and 24 weeks). Findings and caveats that apply to the study as a whole: Patch test score was positively correlated with the number of PT1 expanded TCRs, with significance at thresholds 8, 16 and 32 but not at 4. All patients had alopecia, a presumed autoimmune disease, so their immune response might differ from that of healthy individuals. DPC sensitization did not change how many TCRs were above 1 in 1000 frequency, and no evidence was found of alterations in global repertoire structure. Repeated subsampling changed both the strength of the expansion versus patch-test correlation and the threshold at which the correlation became significant. Expanded TCRs formed significantly more large CDR3 similarity clusters than pre-sensitization or healthy control sets, consistent with antigen-driven responses.

The CDR3 contains 12 residues, cysteine and valine counted. Of all the DNA, just the CDR3 is kept, 36 bases in frame from base 1. Sequences DFQATT (CDR1) and SNEGSKA (CDR2) are obtained from the germline V gene (reference sequence). Between the V and J ends, shortened by 3 bases and 2 bases respectively, the junction contains 8 bases. In light of the paper, this sample's time point label describes: patch test 2, 6 weeks after DPC sensitization. Interpreted using the paper, the treatment or condition label stands for: therapeutic diphenylcyclopropenone sensitization with weekly scalp DPC. Blood at each patch-test visit was drawn before the patch test was applied. Eligible patients were aged 18 to 70, diagnosed with alopecia, deemed suitable for DPC therapy, and excluded if pregnant. Total RNA was extracted from unfractionated whole blood collected in Tempus Blood RNA tubes.

The clonotype comes from a man aged 18 to 30 with alopecia areata. Some clones in this sample may be carry-over from other donors' samples. This chain joins TRBV20-1 to TRBJ2-7; tentative D gene TRBD2, with 6 bases matching. The material sequenced was whole blood, taken in connection with sensitization to the hapten diphenylcyclopropenone (DPC). The CDR3 here reads CSASGGAYEQYV. The DNA is as follows: TGCAGTGCTAGCGGGGGTGCCTACGAGCAGTACGTC.